This T cell receptor beta chain was identified during a study of early T cells in non-severe SARS-CoV-2 infection. V lost 3 bases to trimming and J lost 4 bases, with 7 bases between them. This CDR3 has 13 amino acids. CDR1 SEHNR and CDR2 FQNEAQ come from the germline V gene (reference sequence). TCRdb analysed the 5' RACE reads with MiXCR anew, one entry per CDR3 protein. Altogether some 80,000 distinct CDR3 sequences are present, about 10% being singletons, with the ten largest covering approximately 8%. This chain connects TRBV7-9 to TRBJ2-1; D is unresolved. The specimen comprised whole blood, sampled at baseline. This sequence was found in an adult who was a healthcare worker with PCR-confirmed SARS-CoV-2 infection or an uninfected control (not recorded which). CDR3 sequence reads: CASSFRRYNEQFF. In nucleotides, the CDR3 is TGTGCCAGCAGCTTTCGCAGATACAATGAGCAGTTCTTC.